One and the same sample provided the 26 T cell receptor beta chains below, sequenced in a study of T cells after yellow fever vaccination. TCRdb independently ran MiXCR on the 5' RACE reads; one entry per CDR3 protein. The sample lists some 350,000 distinct CDR3 sequences; roughly 4% were seen once. The material was PBMCs, obtained 5 days after the yellow fever booster vaccination. The receptors were gathered from a man younger than 35 who received the YFV17D yellow fever vaccine.

This clonotype has ten or more counts. The rearrangement uses TRBV4-2 and TRBJ2-3, with 9 nucleotides matching TRBD2. This CDR3 region has 16 residues. V was pared by 0 bases and J by 2 bases, with 3 bases of the junction left unmatched. The germline CDR1 and CDR2 sequences are LGHNA and YNFKEQ. DNA of the CDR3: TGTGCCAGCAGCCAAGATCTAGCGGGGTACACAGATACGCAGTATTTT. Its protein is CASSQDLAGYTDTQYF.

This clonotype was recorded many times. V is TRBV27 and J is TRBJ2-4; D is unresolved. V was cut by 6 bases and J by 0 bases, with 9 bases left in between. The CDR3 runs to 14 residues. CDR1 is MNHEY and CDR2 is SMNVEV in the germline V gene (reference sequence). CDR3 coding DNA: TGTGCCAGCAGAGGATCTCTAGCCAAAAACATTCAGTACTTC. Translation: CASRGSLAKNIQYF.

This clonotype showed up just a few times. The rearrangement joins TRBV20-1 to TRBJ2-5; the D gene is possibly TRBD2 (5 bases). CDR3 size: 15 residues. Germline V gives CDR1 DFQATT, CDR2 SNEGSKA (reference sequence). V lost 1 base and J 4 bases, leaving 16 bases between the germline ends. In nucleotides, the CDR3 is TGCAGTGCTAGAGCCGCCTTTGAGGGTGGAGAGACCCAGTACTTC. This gives the protein CSARAAFEGGETQYF.

The chain uses TRBV5-1 and TRBJ1-1; D is possibly TRBD1 (5 bases). Trimming shortened V by 2 bases and J by 6 bases, and 14 bases separated the two germline ends. CDR1 is SGHRS, CDR2 YFSETQ, per germline. The CDR3 extends over 14 amino acids. The DNA of the CDR3 is TGCGCCAGCAGCTTAGACGGGGCTGTCCCTGAAGCTTTCTTT. This translates into CASSLDGAVPEAFF.

This clonotype was recorded many times. The CDR3, as DNA: TGCAGTGCCAGGGACGGGTCCTCCTGGGTGCAGTTCTTC. Its translation: CSARDGSSWVQFF. This chain uses TRBV20-1 with TRBJ2-1; the D gene could be TRBD1 or TRBD2 (5 bases each). Germline values: CDR1 DFQATT, CDR2 SNEGSKA (reference sequence). Between the trimmed V and J ends, which lost 6 bases and 12 bases, there was a span of 21 bases. The CDR3 totals 13 residues.

The rearrangement links TRBV29-1 to TRBJ2-3; possibly TRBD2 for D (7 bases). With 1 base removed from V and 1 base from J, the gap between germline ends came to 21 bases. Germline assignment: CDR1 SQVTM and CDR2 ANQGSEA. The CDR3 is 18 residues long. CDR3 in DNA: TGCAGCGTTGAAGGCTGGGGGGGCACCCCTTCGCGCACAGATACGCAGTATTTT. As protein: CSVEGWGGTPSRTDTQYF.

The chain is built from TRBV24-1 and TRBJ1-1; D is possibly TRBD1 (6 bases). Trimming pared 7 bases from V and 7 bases from J, leaving 15 bases between. This CDR3 comprises 13 residues. From germline, CDR1 is KGHDR and CDR2 SFDVKD. CDR3 loop: CATSPTGSNEAFF. The CDR3 DNA is TGTGCCACCAGCCCGACAGGTTCCAATGAAGCTTTCTTT.

With respect to this clonotype: A single base separates this from a much larger clone, so it may be a read error. This chain joins TRBV5-1 and TRBJ2-3; D not certain. Germline loops: CDR1 SGHRS, CDR2 YFSETQ. V was cut by 3 bases and J by 5 bases, with 13 bases left in between. The CDR3 runs to 14 residues. The DNA for the CDR3 is TGCGCCAGCAGCTCCCCCGGGTCCAGAGATACGCAGTATTTT. This sequence encodes CASSSPGSRDTQYF.

This clonotype has a count of ten or more. The chain combines TRBV5-1 with TRBJ2-3, with a possible D match to TRBD1 (5 bases). The CDR3 is 13 residues long. The V gene's germline CDR1 is SGHRS and CDR2 YFSETQ. The germline V and J ends were trimmed by 2 bases and 6 bases, with 10 bases remaining between them. The CDR3 protein is CASSFTGHDTQYF. The CDR3 nucleotides are TGCGCCAGCAGCTTTACCGGACATGATACGCAGTATTTT.

In its sample, this clonotype was seen a few times. The V call is TRBV3-1, the J call TRBJ2-2; D may be TRBD2 (6 bases). The CDR3 sequence is 16 residues long. The germline V and J ends were trimmed by 4 bases and 2 bases, with 14 bases remaining between them. Germline CDR1 is LGHDT and CDR2 is YNNKEL (reference sequence). CDR3 region: CASSRGSGTNTGELFF. The CDR3 nucleotides are TGTGCCAGCAGCCGCGGTAGCGGAACCAACACCGGGGAGCTGTTTTTT.

The CDR3 loop is CASSPGFAGAAYEQYF. The CDR3 DNA follows: TGTGCCAGCAGTCCCGGTTTTGCGGGGGCCGCCTACGAGCAGTACTTC. The chain joins TRBV28 to TRBJ2-7, with D perhaps TRBD2 (7 bases). The CDR3 loop spans 16 amino acids. Germline V CDR1 and CDR2: MDHEN, SYDVKM. Trimming stripped 5 bases from V and 2 bases from J, with 19 bases between.

This chain joins TRBV6-2 or TRBV6-3 and TRBJ1-6; D call uncertain. CDR1 and CDR2 from the germline V gene are MNHEY and SVGEGT. V lost 7 bases and J 8 bases, leaving 15 bases between the germline ends. The CDR3 runs 14 residues. This CDR3 is CASTLTLRDSPLHF. The CDR3 nucleotides read TGTGCCAGCACCCTGACCCTACGGGATTCACCCCTCCACTTT.

This clonotype showed up many times. The rearrangement uses TRBV7-2 and TRBJ1-2, with a tentative D call TRBD1 (5 bases). The V end lost 5 bases, the J end lost 2 bases, and 15 bases lay between the germline ends. There are 15 residues in the CDR3. Germline V gene sequence: CDR1 SGHTA, CDR2 FQGNSA. The CDR3 DNA reads TGTGCCAGCAGCCCAGTCGTTGGGGCAAACTATGGCTACACCTTC. It codes for CASSPVVGANYGYTF.

This clonotype was seen ten or more times. This chain joins TRBV18 and TRBJ1-4; 9 bases map to TRBD1. This CDR3 is 20 amino acids long. V was clipped by 6 bases and J by 0 bases; unmatched bases: 17. CDR1 and CDR2 (germline): KGHSH, LQKENI. The DNA of the CDR3 is TGTGCCAGCTCTCTTACCGGGACAGGGATTTATGTCTCAACTAATGAAAAACTGTTTTTT. Its protein product is CASSLTGTGIYVSTNEKLFF.

This clonotype showed up many times. The chain carries TRBV3-1 and TRBJ2-1; possible D gene TRBD2, 6 bases. Trimming removed 8 bases at V and 10 bases at J, with 12 bases between. The CDR3 sequence is 11 residues long. The germline gives CDR1 LGHDT, CDR2 YNNKEL (reference sequence). The CDR3 reads CASSGSGEQFF. In DNA, the CDR3 is TGTGCCAGCTCGGGAAGCGGGGAGCAGTTCTTC.

This clonotype was recorded a few times. The J gene is TRBJ2-1, the V gene TRBV12-3 or TRBV12-4, with 11 positions matching TRBD2. With 5 bases clipped from V and 5 bases from J, the junction kept 2 bases outside the gene matches. The CDR3 consists of 14 residues. The CDR3 spells CASSPTSGDNEQFF. The CDR3 region has the DNA TGTGCCAGCAGTCCGACTAGCGGGGACAATGAGCAGTTCTTC.

V is TRBV6-2 or TRBV6-3 and J is TRBJ2-7; TRBD1 is a possible D gene (7 bases). Germline CDR1 and CDR2: MNHEY and SVGEGT. The CDR3 sequence is 15 residues long. Trimming pared 5 bases from V and 2 bases from J, leaving 16 bases between. CDR3 nucleotides: TGTGCCAGCAGTGGAGATGGAGGGGGCCCCTACGAGCAGTACGTC. This translates into CASSGDGGGPYEQYV.

This clonotype was seen at least ten times. The chain uses TRBV6-1 and TRBJ2-5; no firm D call. This CDR3 has 14 residues. The V and J ends lost 2 bases and 3 bases respectively, with 10 bases between them. The germline CDR1 and CDR2 sequences are MNHNS and SASEGT. The CDR3 coding sequence is TGTGCCAGCAGTGAACACGGTTCCGAAGAGACCCAGTACTTC. Protein product: CASSEHGSEETQYF.

The V and J genes are TRBV12-3 or TRBV12-4 and TRBJ2-3; no clear D gene. Trimming pared 3 bases from V and 1 base from J, leaving 5 bases between. The CDR3 spans 13 residues. The CDR3 region is CASSLIRTDTQYF. In DNA, the CDR3 is TGTGCCAGCAGTTTGATACGCACAGATACGCAGTATTTT.

Only a few counts were recorded for this clonotype. This sequence joins TRBV7-9 and TRBJ2-3; the match to TRBD1 covers 7 bases. V was clipped by 7 bases and J by 1 base; unmatched bases: 14. Germline CDR1 is SEHNR and CDR2 is FQNEAQ (reference sequence). This CDR3 has 17 residues. CDR3 region: CASTPTTGHLGTDTQYF. The CDR3 DNA is TGTGCCAGCACCCCTACGACAGGGCACTTGGGCACAGATACGCAGTATTTT.

The V and J genes are TRBV5-1 and TRBJ2-4; 8 bases line up with TRBD2. The length of the CDR3 is 16 residues. CDR1 SGHRS and CDR2 YFSETQ come from the germline V gene. After removal of 7 bases from V and 1 base from J, the junction contained 10 bases not matched to a gene. CDR3 sequence: CASPGRGASAKNIQYF. The CDR3 nucleotides read TGCGCCAGCCCCGGGCGGGGGGCATCGGCCAAAAACATTCAGTACTTC.

There are a few counts of this clonotype. DNA for the CDR3: TGTGCCAGCAGCCAAGAATGGATAAGGGGGACAGGGAGTAGAAACACCATATATTTT. Its protein product is CASSQEWIRGTGSRNTIYF. The rearrangement uses TRBV4-2 and TRBJ1-3, with 9 bases aligning to TRBD1. After removal of 0 bases from V and 5 bases from J, the junction contained 14 bases not matched to a gene. The germline V gene has CDR1 LGHNA and CDR2 YNFKEQ. The CDR3 has 19 amino acids.

This clonotype was counted at least ten times. The chain employs TRBV6-5 and TRBJ1-1; 7 nucleotides agree with TRBD1. This CDR3 comprises 14 residues. Trimming cost V 5 bases and J 5 bases; bases outside gene matches: 8. In germline, CDR1 is MNHEY, CDR2 SVGAGI. The CDR3 is CASSKPTGRTEAFF. CDR3 DNA sequence: TGTGCCAGCAGTAAACCGACAGGGAGAACTGAAGCTTTCTTT.

In this sample, this clonotype turned up a few times. The V and J genes are TRBV7-3 and TRBJ2-1; 13 bases match TRBD2. Germline trimming cut 4 bases from V and 3 bases from J; bases unmatched to any gene: 12. CDR1 and CDR2 from the germline V gene are SGHTA and FQGTGA. The CDR3 consists of 19 residues. The CDR3, as DNA: TGTGCCAGCAGCTCGAAATCGGGACTAGCGGGGATGTACTACAATGAGCAGTTCTTC. It specifies CASSSKSGLAGMYYNEQFF.

Many counts were recorded for this clonotype. The V gene is TRBV29-1, the J gene TRBJ2-4; D uncertain. Germline V CDR1 and CDR2: SQVTM, ANQGSEA. Deletions cut 1 base from V and 9 bases from J, with 10 bases between. CDR3 length: 12 amino acids. The chain's CDR3 is CSVEATMGIQYF. DNA for the CDR3: TGCAGCGTTGAAGCAACCATGGGCATTCAGTACTTC.

The chain couples TRBV7-3 to TRBJ1-6, with no clear D. V lost 0 bases, J lost 8 bases, and 5 bases lay in between. CDR3 length equals 13 residues. CDR1 and CDR2 (germline): SGHTA, FQGTGA. The CDR3 sequence is CASSLTEDSPLHF. In DNA form, the CDR3 reads TGTGCCAGCAGCTTAACGGAGGATTCACCCCTCCACTTT. The full variable domain, rest sourced from reference TRBV7-3 and TRBJ1-6, is GAGVSQTPSNKVTEKGKYVELRCDPISGHTALYWYRQSLGQGPEFLIYFQGTGAADDSGLPNDRFFAVRPEGSVSTLKIQRTERGDSAVYLCASSLTEDSPLHFGNGTRLTVT.